This TCR beta chain was captured in a study of graft-versus-host responses after intestinal transplantation. About the study: Anti-thymocyte globulin was used for induction in all recipients, who then took tacrolimus and steroids for roughly three years.

This clone was counted a few times. The antigen remains unidentified. Produced via immunoSEQ multiplex PCR; TCRdb's table is partial and in-frame only. The sample lists some 95,000 clones, roughly 90% occurring once. The study, taken as a whole, reports: Ileal or blood samples showed some GvH clones first, and such clones were also found in recipient marrow.

The CDR3 has 14 amino acids. V was pared by 2 bases and J by 3 bases, with 4 bases of the junction left unmatched. Germline loops: CDR1 GTSNPN, CDR2 SVGIG (reference sequence). The sequenced sample was unstimulated CD8+ T cells sorted from spleen or lymph node cells, obtained before intestinal transplant. The receptor comes from a human donor who received an intestinal transplant. V gene TRBV30 combines with J gene TRBJ2-7; 10 bases agree with TRBD1. CDR3 nucleotide sequence: TGTGCCTGGAGTCCCGGGACAGGGGACTACGAGCAGTACTTC. It is translated as CAWSPGTGDYEQYF.